This T cell receptor (beta chain) was found in a study of TIL therapy for anti-PD-1-resistant metastatic lung cancer. Study-level information: Tumor harvest preceded PD-1/PD-L1 blockade, followed by nivolumab treatment. Half of patients were current or former smokers.

Sequencing used immunoSEQ v3. Assay used: immunoSEQ multiplex PCR; TCRdb lists only in-frame clones, some missing. The sample carries about 36,000 clones, around 67% recorded once. This clone appeared a few times. Time point here: pre-treatment sample, taken before nivolumab and TIL therapy. The CDR3 has 15 amino acids. The germline V gene encodes CDR1 LNHDA and CDR2 SQIVND (reference sequence). Trimming cost V 4 bases and J 4 bases; bases outside gene matches: 8. This receptor was identified in a person aged 25 to 79 with non-small cell lung cancer. Specimen: blood, collected at baseline. The chain is built from TRBV19 and TRBJ1-1, with 8 bases matching TRBD1. The CDR3 bases are TGTGCCAGTAGTAGGACAGGGCGAGGGATCACTGAAGCTTTCTTT. Encoded protein: CASSRTGRGITEAFF.